Below, 9 T cell receptor beta chains from the same sample are listed, as sequenced in a study of cytotoxic CD8 clonotypes in ibrutinib-treated CLL. Sequencing used immunoSEQ multiplex PCR; TCRdb keeps in-frame clones, though not all of them. The table lists some 200,000 clones, over 65% of them singletons, with about 6% in the top ten. Sequencing was performed on PBMCs, taken after 12 months of ibrutinib treatment. The receptors here all came from a human donor with chronic lymphocytic leukemia.

The chain carries TRBV7-9 and TRBJ2-5, with D possibly being TRBD1 or TRBD2 (5 bases each). Per germline, CDR1 SEHNR and CDR2 FQNEAQ (reference sequence). This CDR3 comprises 15 residues. V lost 5 bases and J 1 base, leaving 14 bases between the germline ends. CDR3: CASSLMGVSQETQYF. CDR3 DNA sequence: TGTGCCAGCAGCCTGATGGGGGTAAGCCAAGAGACCCAGTACTTC.

The chain employs TRBV15 and TRBJ1-2, with D possibly being TRBD1 (6 bases). Germline loops: CDR1 LNHNV, CDR2 YYDKDF (reference sequence). This CDR3 spans 12 amino acids. The V gene lost 4 bases and the J gene lost 8 bases, with 11 bases spanning the gap. CDR3 loop: CATSKRQEGYTF. The CDR3 region has the DNA TGTGCCACCAGCAAGAGACAGGAAGGCTACACCTTC.

The V and J genes are TRBV25-1 and TRBJ1-2; 8 nucleotides line up with TRBD1. With V trimmed by 3 bases and J by 7 bases, 10 bases remained unmatched. Germline values: CDR1 MGHDK, CDR2 SYGVNS. The CDR3 sequence is 15 residues long. Here the CDR3 reads CASSERTGPWSGYTF. For the CDR3, the DNA is TGTGCCAGCAGTGAGAGGACAGGGCCTTGGAGTGGCTACACCTTC.

The V and J genes are TRBV28 and TRBJ1-1; TRBD1 aligns across 9 bases. Germline V gene lookup returns CDR1 MDHEN and CDR2 SYDVKM. The J segment lost 10 bases and the V segment lost 5 bases, leaving 5 bases of the junction unmatched. The CDR3 is made up of 12 amino acids. CDR3: CASSTTGGLAFF. The CDR3 region has the DNA TGTGCCAGCAGTACCACAGGGGGCCTAGCTTTCTTT.

This clone was counted a single time. The chain couples TRBV5-1 to TRBJ1-4; 8 bases align to TRBD1. This CDR3 comprises 15 residues. With V trimmed by 4 bases and J by 2 bases, 4 bases remained unmatched. The germline gives CDR1 SGHRS, CDR2 YFSETQ. In DNA form, the CDR3 reads TGCGCCAGCAGCCGAGACAGGGGTACTAATGAAAAACTGTTTTTT. It translates to CASSRDRGTNEKLFF.

This chain connects TRBV5-1 to TRBJ2-7; D is unresolved. V was shortened by 1 base and J by 2 bases, with 13 bases between the two germline ends. CDR1 and CDR2 (germline): SGHRS, YFSETQ. This CDR3 is built from 15 residues. The CDR3 DNA reads as TGCGCCAGCAGCTTGACCGCCGACGGGCCCTACGAGCAGTACTTC. Protein product: CASSLTADGPYEQYF. The variable domain in full, completed from reference TRBV5-1 and TRBJ2-7, reads KAGVTQTPRYLIKTRGQQVTLSCSPISGHRSVSWYQQTPGQGLQFLFEYFSETQRNKGNFPGRFSGRQFSNSRSEMNVSTLELGDSALYLCASSLTADGPYEQYFGPGTRLTVT.

V gene TRBV27 combines with J gene TRBJ1-2, with 8 bases lining up with TRBD1. The CDR3 totals 16 residues. Germline V gene data show CDR1 as MNHEY and CDR2 as SMNVEV (reference sequence). The J segment lost 8 bases and the V segment lost 2 bases, leaving 13 bases of the junction unmatched. The CDR3 here is CASSLTRPGGVGGYTF. The CDR3 DNA sequence: TGTGCCAGCAGTTTAACCCGCCCAGGGGGCGTGGGGGGCTACACCTTC.

CDR3 protein: CASSQRGDTQYF. CDR3 nucleotide sequence: TGTGCCAGCAGCCAAAGGGGGGATACGCAGTATTTT. This chain uses TRBV2 with TRBJ2-3, with D possibly being TRBD1 (6 bases). This CDR3 region has 12 residues. V was pared by 6 bases and J by 6 bases, with 10 bases between. Germline CDR1 is SNHLY and CDR2 is FYNNEI. Full variable domain (remainder filled in from reference TRBV2 and TRBJ2-3): EPEVTQTPSHQVTQMGQEVILRCVPISNHLYFYWYRQILGQKVEFLVSFYNNEISEKSEIFDDQFSVERPDGSNFTLKIRSTKLEDSAMYFCASSQRGDTQYFGPGTRLTVL.

The chain uses TRBV6-5 and TRBJ1-5; tentative D call: TRBD1 (6 bases). Germline V CDR1 and CDR2: MNHEY, SVGAGI. The CDR3 length is 13 residues. Trimming removed 5 bases from V and 3 bases from J, with 8 bases in between. This CDR3 is CASSGQSNQPQHF. The CDR3 bases are TGTGCCAGCAGTGGACAGTCCAATCAGCCCCAGCATTTT.